The source of this T cell receptor beta chain is a study of cytomegalovirus exposure and HLA in healthy donors. Overall study findings and caveats: An ancestry cluster, one associated with Asian ancestry, reportedly showed fewer N-insertions than the approximately 650-donor mean in a later analysis. TCR beta V segments were, for the most part, productive about 87% or about 30% of the time in an earlier analysis. The authors confirmed in vitro that three CMV-associated chains were specific for CMV antigens.

The ends were cut back, 7 bases at V and 0 bases at J, with 10 bases in the middle. Per the germline V gene, CDR1 is LNHDA and CDR2 is SQIVND (reference sequence). CDR3 length: 14 amino acids. Of note for this clone: Its antigen is unidentified.

These donors counted as nominally healthy when sampled, but unrecorded immune exposures were likely. PCR was performed using 60 Vbeta and 13 Jbeta primers. Some clones are missing from TCRdb's copy, which holds only in-frame ones; the method was immunoSEQ multiplex PCR. The sample lists approximately 100,000 clones, around 86% occurring once. This receptor was identified in a man aged 30 to 39 in good health and CMV-seropositive. The sample taken for sequencing was PBMCs. This sequence joins TRBV19 and TRBJ2-1; the D gene is possibly TRBD1 (5 bases). CDR3 bases: TGTGCCAGTACCACAGGTAGCTCCTACAATGAGCAGTTCTTC. Amino acid sequence: CASTTGSSYNEQFF. Based on the CDR3 plus reference TRBV19 and TRBJ2-1, the full variable domain is DGGITQSPKYLFRKEGQNVTLSCEQNLNHDAMYWYRQDPGQGLRLIYYSQIVNDFQKGDIAEGYSVSREKKESFPLTVTSAQKNPTAFYLCASTTGSSYNEQFFGPGTRLTVL.